These T cell receptor beta chains were read from a single sample in a study of blood T cell repertoires in COVID-19. Measured with immunoSEQ multiplex PCR; TCRdb has only the in-frame clones, and not every one. In the table there are some 270,000 clones, about 89% of which are singletons. Material for sequencing was peripheral blood. These receptors originate from a man aged 30 to 39 with acute or convalescent COVID-19. The CDR3 runs from the conserved cysteine through the conserved F or W. The order of the fields is V gene, J gene, D gene, clone size, CDR3 protein, CDR3 DNA. The D gene is left open where the match is weak. Part of the rows lack a size; the others show once, few, many or a class for expanded clones.

v_call: TRBV5-1
j_call: TRBJ1-3
d_call: TRBD1
clone_size: -
cdr3_aa: CASSLRTGGESGNTIYF
cdr3_nt: TGCGCCAGCAGCTTAAGGACAGGGGGCGAAAGTGGAAACACCATATATTTT

v_call: TRBV18
j_call: TRBJ1-5
d_call: -
clone_size: -
cdr3_aa: CASSQNRVEQPQHF
cdr3_nt: TGTGCCAGCTCTCAGAACAGAGTAGAGCAGCCCCAGCATTTT

v_call: TRBV5-1
j_call: TRBJ2-1
d_call: -
clone_size: -
cdr3_aa: CASSSRGNEQFF
cdr3_nt: TGCGCCAGCAGCAGCAGGGGTAATGAGCAGTTCTTC

v_call: TRBV30
j_call: TRBJ2-7
d_call: -
clone_size: -
cdr3_aa: CAWSIASEQYF
cdr3_nt: TGTGCCTGGAGTATCGCGTCCGAGCAGTACTTC

v_call: TRBV2
j_call: TRBJ2-1
d_call: TRBD1
clone_size: -
cdr3_aa: CASSGTGYPYEQFF
cdr3_nt: TGTGCCAGCAGTGGGACAGGGTACCCCTATGAGCAGTTCTTC

v_call: TRBV29-1
j_call: TRBJ2-1
d_call: TRBD2
clone_size: -
cdr3_aa: CSGGRAQNEQFF
cdr3_nt: TGCAGCGGCGGGAGGGCCCAGAATGAGCAGTTCTTC

v_call: TRBV19
j_call: TRBJ1-3
d_call: TRBD1
clone_size: -
cdr3_aa: CASIHGQGGGNTIYF
cdr3_nt: TGTGCCAGTATCCATGGACAGGGCGGTGGAAACACCATATATTTT

v_call: TRBV28
j_call: TRBJ2-2
d_call: TRBD1
clone_size: -
cdr3_aa: CASSFYRGWNTGELFF
cdr3_nt: TGTGCCAGCAGTTTCTACAGGGGGTGGAACACCGGGGAGCTGTTTTTT

v_call: TRBV3-1/TRBV3-2
j_call: TRBJ2-4
d_call: TRBD2
clone_size: -
cdr3_aa: CASSNLAGVAIQYF
cdr3_nt: TGTGCCAGCAGCAACTTAGCGGGAGTGGCCATTCAGTACTTC

v_call: TRBV12-5
j_call: TRBJ2-2
d_call: -
clone_size: once
cdr3_aa: CASGDSSVRELFF
cdr3_nt: TGTGCTAGTGGAGACTCTAGCGTCCGGGAGCTGTTTTTT

v_call: TRBV7-9
j_call: TRBJ1-3
d_call: TRBD1
clone_size: -
cdr3_aa: CASSWTGARGNTIYF
cdr3_nt: TGTGCCAGCAGCTGGACAGGGGCGCGGGGAAACACCATATATTTT

v_call: TRBV28
j_call: TRBJ1-5
d_call: -
clone_size: -
cdr3_aa: CASILRGSNQPQHF
cdr3_nt: TGTGCCAGCATACTCAGGGGCAGCAATCAGCCCCAGCATTTT

v_call: TRBV14
j_call: TRBJ2-7
d_call: TRBD2
clone_size: few
cdr3_aa: CASSQERLAGGKQYF
cdr3_nt: TGTGCCAGCAGCCAAGAAAGACTAGCGGGCGGGAAGCAGTACTTC

v_call: TRBV19
j_call: TRBJ1-1
d_call: -
clone_size: -
cdr3_aa: CASSGRVGDTEAFF
cdr3_nt: TGTGCCAGTAGTGGAAGGGTAGGGGACACTGAAGCTTTCTTT

v_call: TRBV9
j_call: TRBJ1-6
d_call: TRBD1
clone_size: once
cdr3_aa: CASSEGTATYNSPLHF
cdr3_nt: TGTGCCAGCAGCGAGGGGACAGCAACTTATAATTCACCCCTCCACTTT

v_call: TRBV2
j_call: TRBJ2-1
d_call: TRBD2
clone_size: -
cdr3_aa: CASSGVAGGRNEQFF
cdr3_nt: TGTGCCAGCAGTGGGGTAGCGGGAGGTCGGAATGAGCAGTTCTTC

v_call: TRBV6-6
j_call: TRBJ1-5
d_call: -
clone_size: -
cdr3_aa: CASSPRGGQPQHF
cdr3_nt: TGTGCCAGCAGTCCGCGGGGTGGACAGCCCCAGCATTTT

v_call: TRBV15
j_call: TRBJ2-5
d_call: -
clone_size: -
cdr3_aa: CATSRDKKETQYF
cdr3_nt: TGTGCCACCAGCAGAGATAAAAAAGAGACCCAGTACTTC

v_call: TRBV28
j_call: TRBJ1-5
d_call: -
clone_size: -
cdr3_aa: CASSLRLQIDQPQHF
cdr3_nt: TGTGCCAGCAGTTTAAGGCTACAGATTGATCAGCCCCAGCATTTT

v_call: TRBV19
j_call: TRBJ1-1
d_call: TRBD1
clone_size: -
cdr3_aa: CASRSAGGTEAFF
cdr3_nt: TGTGCCAGTAGGTCAGCAGGGGGAACTGAAGCTTTCTTT

v_call: TRBV5-1
j_call: TRBJ1-1
d_call: -
clone_size: -
cdr3_aa: CASSQGAYANTEAFF
cdr3_nt: TGCGCCAGCAGCCAAGGGGCGTACGCGAACACTGAAGCTTTCTTT

v_call: TRBV3-1/TRBV3-2
j_call: TRBJ1-4
d_call: -
clone_size: many
cdr3_aa: CASRFGPGEEKLFF
cdr3_nt: TGTGCCAGCAGGTTTGGCCCGGGAGAGGAAAAACTGTTTTTT

v_call: TRBV2
j_call: TRBJ1-4
d_call: -
clone_size: once
cdr3_aa: CASNSLLIPEKLFF
cdr3_nt: TGTGCCAGCAATTCTCTATTAATTCCCGAAAAACTGTTTTTT

v_call: TRBV28
j_call: TRBJ1-2
d_call: -
clone_size: -
cdr3_aa: CASTSWGLANYGYTF
cdr3_nt: TGTGCCAGCACCTCCTGGGGGCTAGCTAACTATGGCTACACCTTC

v_call: TRBV7-2
j_call: TRBJ1-1
d_call: TRBD1
clone_size: -
cdr3_aa: CASSYGTGGSEAFF
cdr3_nt: TGTGCCAGCAGCTACGGGACAGGGGGCTCTGAAGCTTTCTTT

v_call: TRBV2
j_call: TRBJ1-5
d_call: TRBD1
clone_size: -
cdr3_aa: CASSAGDNRGQPQHF
cdr3_nt: TGTGCCAGCAGTGCCGGGGATAACAGGGGTCAGCCCCAGCATTTT

v_call: TRBV27
j_call: TRBJ2-7
d_call: -
clone_size: -
cdr3_aa: CASSPGVKYEQYF
cdr3_nt: TGTGCCAGCAGTCCAGGGGTGAAGTACGAGCAGTACTTC

v_call: TRBV19
j_call: TRBJ1-5
d_call: TRBD1
clone_size: few
cdr3_aa: CATREQGGLVLNQPQHF
cdr3_nt: TGTGCCACCCGCGAGCAAGGGGGCTTGGTTCTTAATCAGCCCCAGCATTTT

v_call: TRBV6-5
j_call: TRBJ1-5
d_call: TRBD1
clone_size: -
cdr3_aa: CASSQGQGYQPQHF
cdr3_nt: TGTGCCAGCAGCCAAGGACAGGGTTACCAGCCCCAGCATTTT

v_call: TRBV24-1
j_call: TRBJ1-2
d_call: -
clone_size: -
cdr3_aa: CATSANDRSDRYTF
cdr3_nt: TGTGCCACCAGTGCCAATGACAGGAGTGATCGCTACACCTTC

v_call: TRBV25-1
j_call: TRBJ2-5
d_call: TRBD1
clone_size: -
cdr3_aa: CASSEGTEFQETQYF
cdr3_nt: TGTGCCAGCAGTGAAGGGACAGAATTCCAAGAGACCCAGTACTTC

v_call: TRBV29-1
j_call: TRBJ1-4
d_call: -
clone_size: -
cdr3_aa: CSVKIPATNEKLFF
cdr3_nt: TGCAGCGTTAAAATTCCAGCAACTAATGAAAAACTGTTTTTT

v_call: TRBV10-2
j_call: TRBJ1-2
d_call: -
clone_size: -
cdr3_aa: CASTGGYGYTF
cdr3_nt: TGCGCCAGCACGGGGGGATATGGCTACACCTTC

v_call: TRBV7-6
j_call: TRBJ1-4
d_call: -
clone_size: -
cdr3_aa: CASSWGRPHSGGLFF
cdr3_nt: TGTGCCAGCAGCTGGGGGAGACCACATAGCGGGGGACTGTTTTTT

v_call: TRBV6-1
j_call: TRBJ1-5
d_call: TRBD1
clone_size: -
cdr3_aa: CASSDPGTGQQPQHF
cdr3_nt: TGTGCCAGCAGTGACCCCGGGACAGGGCAGCAGCCCCAGCATTTT

v_call: TRBV28
j_call: TRBJ1-4
d_call: -
clone_size: -
cdr3_aa: CASSFLGEEKLFF
cdr3_nt: TGTGCCAGCAGTTTTTTGGGAGAGGAAAAACTGTTTTTT

v_call: TRBV18
j_call: TRBJ1-6
d_call: -
clone_size: -
cdr3_aa: CASSPMTVGSPLHF
cdr3_nt: TGTGCCAGCTCACCAATGACAGTAGGTTCACCCCTCCACTTT

v_call: TRBV6-5
j_call: TRBJ1-5
d_call: -
clone_size: -
cdr3_aa: CASSREGLGNQPQHF
cdr3_nt: TGTGCCAGCAGTCGCGAGGGTCTGGGTAATCAGCCCCAGCATTTT

v_call: TRBV19
j_call: TRBJ1-4
d_call: -
clone_size: -
cdr3_aa: CASSNPRGYNEKLFF
cdr3_nt: TGTGCCAGTAGTAACCCCAGAGGTTATAATGAAAAACTGTTTTTT

v_call: TRBV30
j_call: TRBJ1-6
d_call: -
clone_size: few
cdr3_aa: CAWSILGESPLHF
cdr3_nt: TGTGCCTGGAGTATCTTAGGAGAGTCACCCCTCCACTTT

v_call: TRBV7-3
j_call: TRBJ2-3
d_call: -
clone_size: -
cdr3_aa: CASSADRNTDTQYF
cdr3_nt: TGTGCCAGCAGCGCGGACAGAAACACAGATACGCAGTATTTT

v_call: TRBV7-8
j_call: TRBJ2-2
d_call: -
clone_size: -
cdr3_aa: CASSRTTGTGELFF
cdr3_nt: TGTGCCAGCAGCCGCACTACAGGCACCGGGGAGCTGTTTTTT

v_call: TRBV5-1
j_call: TRBJ2-6
d_call: -
clone_size: -
cdr3_aa: CASSSTGANVLTF
cdr3_nt: TGCGCCAGCAGCTCAACAGGGGCCAACGTCCTGACTTTC

v_call: TRBV25-1
j_call: TRBJ1-5
d_call: -
clone_size: -
cdr3_aa: CASSEFGRKISQPQHF
cdr3_nt: TGTGCCAGCAGTGAGTTCGGCAGGAAAATAAGTCAGCCCCAGCATTTT

v_call: TRBV3-1/TRBV3-2
j_call: TRBJ2-7
d_call: TRBD1
clone_size: -
cdr3_aa: CASSQDLGTGGYEQYF
cdr3_nt: TGTGCCAGCAGCCAAGATTTGGGGACAGGGGGCTACGAGCAGTACTTC

v_call: TRBV5-4
j_call: TRBJ1-2
d_call: -
clone_size: -
cdr3_aa: CASSSFIPRGRGGYTF
cdr3_nt: TGTGCCAGCAGCTCTTTTATTCCCCGGGGTCGCGGTGGCTACACCTTC

v_call: TRBV7-6
j_call: TRBJ2-1
d_call: -
clone_size: -
cdr3_aa: CASSLARGNEQFF
cdr3_nt: TGTGCCAGCAGCTTAGCTAGGGGCAATGAGCAGTTCTTC

v_call: TRBV9
j_call: TRBJ1-2
d_call: -
clone_size: -
cdr3_aa: CASSAGQKPSYGYTF
cdr3_nt: TGTGCCAGCAGCGCAGGACAGAAACCTAGCTATGGCTACACCTTC

v_call: TRBV5-1
j_call: TRBJ1-5
d_call: -
clone_size: -
cdr3_aa: CASSLGANQPQHF
cdr3_nt: TGCGCCAGCAGCCTGGGGGCCAATCAGCCCCAGCATTTT

v_call: TRBV27
j_call: TRBJ2-1
d_call: TRBD2
clone_size: -
cdr3_aa: CASSLRVSGSQPHNEQFF
cdr3_nt: TGTGCCAGCAGTTTAAGGGTTAGCGGGTCTCAACCCCACAATGAGCAGTTCTTC

v_call: TRBV28
j_call: TRBJ2-1
d_call: TRBD2
clone_size: -
cdr3_aa: CASSFRGTSAQFF
cdr3_nt: TGTGCCAGCAGTTTTAGGGGGACTAGTGCGCAGTTCTTC